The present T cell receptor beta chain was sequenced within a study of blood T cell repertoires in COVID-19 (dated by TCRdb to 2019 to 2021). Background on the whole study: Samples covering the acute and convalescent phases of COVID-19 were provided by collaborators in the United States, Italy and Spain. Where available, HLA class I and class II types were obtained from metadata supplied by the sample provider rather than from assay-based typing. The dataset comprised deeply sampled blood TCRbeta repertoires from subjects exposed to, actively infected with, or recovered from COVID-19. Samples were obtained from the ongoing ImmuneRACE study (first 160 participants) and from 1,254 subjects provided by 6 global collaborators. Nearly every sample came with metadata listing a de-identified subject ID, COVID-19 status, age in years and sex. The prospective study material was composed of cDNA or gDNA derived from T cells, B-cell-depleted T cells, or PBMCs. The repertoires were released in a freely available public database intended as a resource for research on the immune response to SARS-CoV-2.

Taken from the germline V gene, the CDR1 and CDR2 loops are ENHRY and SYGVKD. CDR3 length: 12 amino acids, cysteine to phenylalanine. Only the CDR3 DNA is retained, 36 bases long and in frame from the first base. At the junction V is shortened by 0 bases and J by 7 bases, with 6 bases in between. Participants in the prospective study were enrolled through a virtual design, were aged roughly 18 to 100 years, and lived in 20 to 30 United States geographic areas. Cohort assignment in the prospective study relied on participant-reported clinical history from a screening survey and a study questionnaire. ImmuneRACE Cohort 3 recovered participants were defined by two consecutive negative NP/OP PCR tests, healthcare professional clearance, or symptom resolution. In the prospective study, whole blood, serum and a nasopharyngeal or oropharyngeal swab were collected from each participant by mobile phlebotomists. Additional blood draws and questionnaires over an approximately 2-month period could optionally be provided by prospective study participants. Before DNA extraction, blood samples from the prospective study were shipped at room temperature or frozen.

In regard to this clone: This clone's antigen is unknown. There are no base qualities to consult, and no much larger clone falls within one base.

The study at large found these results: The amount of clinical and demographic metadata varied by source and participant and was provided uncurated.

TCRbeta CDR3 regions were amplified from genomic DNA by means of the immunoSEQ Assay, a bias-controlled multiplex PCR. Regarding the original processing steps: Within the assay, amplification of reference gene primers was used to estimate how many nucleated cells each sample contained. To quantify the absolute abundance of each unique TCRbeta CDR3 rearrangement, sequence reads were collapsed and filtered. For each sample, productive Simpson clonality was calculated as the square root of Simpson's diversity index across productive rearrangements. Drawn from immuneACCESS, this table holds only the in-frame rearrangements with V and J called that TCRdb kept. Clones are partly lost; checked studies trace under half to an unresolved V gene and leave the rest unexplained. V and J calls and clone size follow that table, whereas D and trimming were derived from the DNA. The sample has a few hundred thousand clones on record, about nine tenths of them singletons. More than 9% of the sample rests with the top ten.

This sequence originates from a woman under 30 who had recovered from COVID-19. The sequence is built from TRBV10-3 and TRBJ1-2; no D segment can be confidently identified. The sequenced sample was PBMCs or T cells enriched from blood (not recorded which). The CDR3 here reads CAISESEGGYTF. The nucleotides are TGTGCCATCAGTGAGTCGGAGGGTGGCTACACCTTC.